A selection of T cell receptor beta chains follows, all from one sample in a study of blood T cell repertoires in COVID-19. The method was immunoSEQ multiplex PCR; TCRdb's version includes in-frame clones alone and lacks a portion of them. The sample lists around 200,000 clones; around 84% were seen once. The sample consisted of peripheral blood. These receptors originate from a man aged 25-40 years with active or convalescent COVID-19. CDR3s include the opening cysteine and the closing phenylalanine or tryptophan.

>TRBV2|TRBJ1-1
CASRRDGTEAFF
>TRBV6-5|TRBJ1-5
CASSWGQGNQPQHF
>TRBV2|TRBJ2-5
CASSELGGPGETQYF
>TRBV18|TRBJ2-7
CASSQPTGGLYEQYF
>TRBV2|TRBJ1-2
CASSGAGGSGHYGYTF
>TRBV28|TRBJ2-1
CASSLPDRANTMKQFF
>TRBV29-1|TRBJ2-7
CSVVLDSSSGRVLYEQYF
>TRBV10-3|TRBJ2-2
CAISAGLAGGRTGELFF
>TRBV5-6|TRBJ1-5
CASSFRQLNQPQHF
>TRBV6-2/TRBV6-3|TRBJ2-1
CASSHPGSGRKGEQFF
>TRBV4-3|TRBJ2-1
CASSQGQGLAGDNEQFF
>TRBV7-9|TRBJ2-1
CASGQGALNEQFF
>TRBV19|TRBJ2-4
CASSWDRVYF
>TRBV4-3|TRBJ2-7
CASSQEETGQGYEQYF
>TRBV6-1|TRBJ1-6
CASSETVGSPLHF
>TRBV29-1|TRBJ2-5
CSGTGGLGQETQYF
>TRBV18|TRBJ1-6
CASGQRDSNSPLHF
>TRBV3-1/TRBV3-2|TRBJ2-5
CASTYYRGGETQYF
>TRBV19|TRBJ2-7
CASSIKRREDYEQYF
>TRBV2|TRBJ1-6
CASRDRQGSSPLHF
>TRBV7-2|TRBJ1-2
CASSADRSGSGYTF
>TRBV2|TRBJ1-2
CASAGTGGTGYTF
>TRBV3-1/TRBV3-2|TRBJ2-2
CASSPGVTGELFF
>TRBV27|TRBJ2-2
CASRDLLAGGLIANTGELFF
>TRBV28|TRBJ1-3
CASSYQGPHTLISGNTIYF
>TRBV19|TRBJ2-2
CASSPGTSGLTGELFF
>TRBV7-9|TRBJ2-5
CASSQAGPTGTQYF
>TRBV19|TRBJ1-4
CASTQGDAGEKLFF
>TRBV9|TRBJ1-4
CASSSGGAGEKLFF
>TRBV29-1|TRBJ2-2
CSGANQYTGELFF
>TRBV5-1|TRBJ2-2
CASSPSAGGVTGELFF
>TRBV2|TRBJ2-3
CASKPGPLGDTQYF
>TRBV25-1|TRBJ1-2
CASSHPGTGLTGYTF
>TRBV21-1|TRBJ2-3
CASSKTAGIRGGRKPPSTDTQYF
>TRBV3-1/TRBV3-2|TRBJ2-5
CASSQDLGAKTQYF
>TRBV5-1|TRBJ1-6
CASSPGDRGISSPLHF
>TRBV10-3|TRBJ2-3
CAISPIPGQGMPDTQYF
>TRBV11-2|TRBJ2-1
CASTHWTSGSSRTNEQFF
>TRBV18|TRBJ2-3
CASSESAGGTDTQYF
>TRBV7-9|TRBJ2-3
CASSLAGDADTQYF
>TRBV28|TRBJ2-3
CASSFSPDTQYF
>TRBV24-1|TRBJ2-1
CATSDTSGVVGQFF
>TRBV4-1|TRBJ2-2
CASSQNLFGRKNTGELFF
>TRBV4-3|TRBJ1-2
CASSQGDSGLYGYTF
>TRBV9|TRBJ1-4
CASSVQGAFTTNEKLFF
>TRBV6-2/TRBV6-3|TRBJ1-5
CASSQGTVTSGQPQHF
>TRBV3-1/TRBV3-2|TRBJ1-1
CASSQVEGYGAFF
>TRBV6-5|TRBJ1-1
CASSSGTGCLF
>TRBV30|TRBJ1-4
CAWSVMRAGEKLFF
>TRBV5-1|TRBJ1-1
CASSLEGTRNTEAFF
>TRBV30|TRBJ1-1
CAWSAFGETEAFF
>TRBV7-8|TRBJ1-6
CASSSDVNSPLHF
>TRBV10-1|TRBJ2-2
CASSEDSNTGELFF
>TRBV7-6|TRBJ2-7
CASSSSLAAITYEQYF
>TRBV5-6|TRBJ1-2
CASSLSRTPGYTF
>TRBV5-1|TRBJ1-5
CASSIDGNQPQHF
>TRBV9|TRBJ2-5
CASSVASGGKETQYF
>TRBV7-9|TRBJ2-1
CASSLDRGLWEQFF
>TRBV3-1/TRBV3-2|TRBJ1-4
CASSQGTGEVGEKLFF